The clone carrying this TCR beta chain was observed a single time. The germline CDR1 and CDR2 sequences are LGHNA and YSLEER. This CDR3 contains 15 residues. V lost 0 bases to trimming and J lost 4 bases, with 9 bases between them. The method was immunoSEQ multiplex PCR; TCRdb's version includes in-frame clones alone and lacks a portion of them. The data show 89,000 or so clones, 91% seen once. The data belong to a study of T cell changes during pregnancy in multiple sclerosis. The chain joins TRBV4-3 to TRBJ1-4, with D maybe TRBD1 (5 bases). This clonotype was sampled from a female donor in good health, serving as a control in a pregnancy study. Some clones in this sample may be carry-over from other donors' samples. This specimen was PBMCs, taken in the first trimester of pregnancy. This chain's CDR3 is CASSQDRGGNEKLFF. In DNA, the CDR3 is TGCGCCAGCAGCCAAGATCGGGGGGGTAATGAAAAACTGTTTTTT.